This T cell receptor beta chain was captured in a study of Graves' ophthalmopathy and Graves' hyperthyroidism. In the study overall: Blood was drawn at initial diagnosis, before any treatment.

Study findings and constraints: Most expanded clonotypes from thyroid (those above 0.001 frequency) were also found in blood.

Amplification targeted the TCR beta CDR3 regions, with RNA transcripts as the source material. RT-PCR with HTBI primers came first, then second-round multiplex PCR. TCRdb used MiXCR to reprocess the multiplex PCR reads, holding one entry per CDR3 protein. The data show approximately 380,000 distinct CDR3 sequences, around a fifth seen once. Stable hyperthyroid donors showed no ophthalmopathy during 18 months follow-up. Only newly diagnosed hyperthyroidism patients aged 18 to 65, with under 2 months' duration, were enrolled. This clonotype has at least ten counts. Its antigen remains unidentified. V shed 3 bases and J shed 7 bases, with 16 bases lying between them. The CDR3 loop spans 13 amino acids. Per the germline V gene, CDR1 is DFQATT and CDR2 is SNEGSKA (reference sequence).

The sequence derives from a young woman with stable Graves' hyperthyroidism. The source material was peripheral blood. V gene TRBV20-1 combines with J gene TRBJ2-7, with D perhaps TRBD2 (6 bases). The CDR3 DNA sequence: TGCAGTGCTAGTCCCCACCCCGGGAGTGAGCAGTACTTC. Its translation: CSASPHPGSEQYF.